This T cell receptor beta chain was identified during a study of T cell changes during pregnancy in multiple sclerosis. Data came from immunoSEQ multiplex PCR; TCRdb stores just in-frame clones and leaves some out. The data contain 70,000 to 100,000 clones, roughly 93% of them singletons. The germline V gene encodes CDR1 SGHKS and CDR2 YYEKEE (reference sequence). This CDR3 has 14 amino acids. The germline V and J ends were trimmed by 4 bases and 3 bases, with 14 bases remaining between them. Sequencing was performed on peripheral blood, taken in the first trimester of pregnancy. This chain links TRBV5-5 with TRBJ2-7, with D perhaps matching TRBD2 (6 bases). This clonotype originated in a female donor with multiple sclerosis, enrolled in a pregnancy study. CDR3 region: CASSQSGEVYEQYF. CDR3 bases: TGTGCCAGCAGCCAATCTGGGGAGGTCTACGAGCAGTACTTC.